The rows below give T cell receptor beta chains drawn from one sample of a study of shared clonotypes between healthy human individuals. The data were produced by immunoSEQ multiplex PCR, yet TCRdb's version contains in-frame clones alone and is incomplete. The table has 1.5 million to 1.9 million clones, under 99% seen once. The specimen sequenced was naive CD4+ T cells sorted from blood. Receptors were obtained from a man aged 25 to 40 in good health. Both conserved end residues are part of each CDR3. The listing skips clone size in some rows; elsewhere it reads once, few, many or a size class.

v_gene,abundance,CDR3aa
TRBV15,NA,CATSDWLPGDEQFF
TRBV28,NA,CASSASRGVTNEKLFF
TRBV7-9,NA,CASSLTGAISYEQYF
TRBV2,NA,CASTSQGTAHQPQHF
TRBV7-3,NA,CASSLSAGSEQFF
TRBV7-9,once,CASSYFLAGVWNEQFF
TRBV29-1,once,CSVTDSYTGELFF
TRBV18,NA,CASSQTGTQNTGELFF
TRBV4-1,NA,CASSQAFLAGLKEKLFF
TRBV28,NA,CASSGNYGYTF
TRBV14,NA,CASSQDWTGTAFF
TRBV7-2,NA,CASSLRREADEQYF
TRBV28,NA,CASRKGVNTEAFF
TRBV18,NA,CASSPRAGNTYEQYF
TRBV5-1,NA,CASSRDSEETQYF
TRBV4-1,NA,CASSYRPSGITDTQYF
TRBV18,once,CASSPQPSGILYEQYF
TRBV6-5,NA,CASRGTGGTDTQYF
TRBV7-2,NA,CASSPFGGPMRGREQYF
TRBV7-9,NA,CASSFGRSNYGYTF
TRBV10-3,once,CAIGTSGRETQYF
TRBV4-3,once,CASSPRSRAGSTDTQYF
TRBV7-3,NA,CASSSPGSTQYF
TRBV5-8,NA,CASSFRTGGIEKLFF
TRBV27,NA,CASTSLGLAGGRNEQFF
TRBV5-1,NA,CASSEGQGASGANVLTF
TRBV7-2,once,CASSLGFAGGYEQYF
TRBV11-2,NA,CASSLGGSAGPSSYNEQFF
TRBV11-3,NA,CASSLSPGGVDNEQFF
TRBV5-1,NA,CASSSRGPLDEQYF
TRBV5-1,NA,CASSLAPAFDGYTF
TRBV6-5,NA,CASSYSLSGATDTQYF
TRBV18,NA,CASSPGTGAQETQYF
TRBV28,NA,CASSRTGTRSYEQYF
TRBV28,NA,CASSPRWGMNTEAFF
TRBV5-1,once,CASSSTGSRELFF
TRBV6-5,NA,CASSYRGVPTDTQYF
TRBV25-1,NA,CASSLLGYGYTF
TRBV25-1,NA,CASSGPWQANYEQYF
TRBV5-4,NA,CASSLGTTANTEAFF
TRBV7-9,NA,CASSPWEREKLFF
TRBV29-1,NA,CSARSGTGKAFF
TRBV5-1,NA,CASSFAGNYNEQFF
TRBV28,NA,CASSGDPANVLTF
TRBV5-1,once,CASSLVSEETQYF
TRBV29-1,NA,CSAILTQKAFF
TRBV5-1,NA,CASSPQSTGPSNYGYTF
TRBV28,NA,CASGTGTGVETQYF
TRBV19,NA,CASSIGGVEPYEQYF
TRBV5-8,NA,CASSGGAGVGNQPQHF
TRBV28,NA,CASSRALGRPDNTQYF
TRBV7-7,NA,CASSLVGGSTDTQYF
TRBV27,NA,CASSLLAGADTQYF
TRBV14,NA,CASSLDRGRPDTQYF
TRBV18,NA,CASSPLAGQRSSGNTIYF
TRBV5-4,NA,CASSLGGHLGNQPQHF
TRBV21-1,NA,CASSLTRGQAGEQYF
TRBV15,NA,CATSRDKVGTPEAFF
TRBV18,NA,CASSPPPPSGKTYEQYF